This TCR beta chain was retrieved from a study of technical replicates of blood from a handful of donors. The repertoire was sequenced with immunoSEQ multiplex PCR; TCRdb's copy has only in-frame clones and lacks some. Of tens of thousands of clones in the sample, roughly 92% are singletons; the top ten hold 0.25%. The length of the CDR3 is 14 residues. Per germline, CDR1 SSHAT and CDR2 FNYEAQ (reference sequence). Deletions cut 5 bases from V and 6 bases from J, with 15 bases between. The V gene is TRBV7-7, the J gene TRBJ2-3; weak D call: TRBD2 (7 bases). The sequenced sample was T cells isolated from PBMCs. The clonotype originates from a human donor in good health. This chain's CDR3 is CASSPQRGGDTQYF. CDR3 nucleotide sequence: TGTGCCAGCAGCCCACAGAGGGGGGGGGATACGCAGTATTTT.